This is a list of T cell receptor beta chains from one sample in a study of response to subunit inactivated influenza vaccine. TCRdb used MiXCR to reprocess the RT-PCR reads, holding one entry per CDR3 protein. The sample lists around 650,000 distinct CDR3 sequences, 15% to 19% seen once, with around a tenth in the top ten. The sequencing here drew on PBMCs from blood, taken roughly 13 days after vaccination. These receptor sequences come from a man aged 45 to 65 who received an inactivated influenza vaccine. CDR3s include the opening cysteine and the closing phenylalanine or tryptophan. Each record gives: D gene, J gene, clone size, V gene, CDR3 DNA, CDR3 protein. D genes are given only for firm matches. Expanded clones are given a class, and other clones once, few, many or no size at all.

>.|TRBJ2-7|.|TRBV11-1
TGTGCCAGCAGCTTAGTCGATGGGAGGGGGACAGACGCCTACGAGCAGTACTTC
CASSLVDGRGTDAYEQYF
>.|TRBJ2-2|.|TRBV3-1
TGTGCCAGCAGCCACACCCGGGACACGAACACCGGGGAGCTGTTTTTT
CASSHTRDTNTGELFF
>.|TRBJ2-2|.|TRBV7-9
TGTGCCAGCCGTCCAGGCGCGAGCACCGGGGAGCTGTTTTTT
CASRPGASTGELFF
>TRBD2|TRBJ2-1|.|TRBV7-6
TGTGCCAGCAGCTTAAGGAGGGAGGGGCCCGACAATGAGCAGTTCTTC
CASSLRREGPDNEQFF
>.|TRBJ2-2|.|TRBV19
TGTGCCAGTAGTACCCTCAGAGACACCGGGGAGCTGTTTTTT
CASSTLRDTGELFF
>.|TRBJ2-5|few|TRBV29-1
TGCAGCGTCGACTTCCCAGGGAAGGGAGAGACCCAGTACTTC
CSVDFPGKGETQYF
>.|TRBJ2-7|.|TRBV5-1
TGCGCCAGCAGCTTGGGACTAGACTACGAGCAGTACTTC
CASSLGLDYEQYF
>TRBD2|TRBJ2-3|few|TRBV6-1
TGTGCCAGCAGGGGGGTAGGAGGGAGGGTGGATACGCAGTATTTT
CASRGVGGRVDTQYF
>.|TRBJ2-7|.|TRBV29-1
TGCAGCGTTGTTGATCCGGCCTCCTACGAGCAGTACTTC
CSVVDPASYEQYF
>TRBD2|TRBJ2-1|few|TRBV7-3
TGTGCCAGCAGCTCGGGACTAGACAGAGAGCAGTTCTTC
CASSSGLDREQFF
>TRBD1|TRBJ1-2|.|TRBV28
TGTGCCAGCAGTTTATTGGGACAGGGCCTGGGCTACACCTTC
CASSLLGQGLGYTF
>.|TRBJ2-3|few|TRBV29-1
TGCAGCGTTGACCCAGCCACAGATACGCAGTATTTT
CSVDPATDTQYF
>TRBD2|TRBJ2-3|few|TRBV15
TGTGCCACCAGCAGAGATTGGCTAGCGGCCAGCACAGATACGCAGTATTTT
CATSRDWLAASTDTQYF
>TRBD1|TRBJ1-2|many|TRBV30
TGTGCCAGAACGAGGACAGGGCGGATTGAGCCCTATGGCTACACCTTC
CARTRTGRIEPYGYTF
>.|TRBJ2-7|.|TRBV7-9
TGTGCCAGCAGCACTAGACAGAAGCAGTACTTC
CASSTRQKQYF
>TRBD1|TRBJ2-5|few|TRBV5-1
TGCGCCAGCAGATCCGGGACAGGGACCGAGACCCAGTACTTC
CASRSGTGTETQYF
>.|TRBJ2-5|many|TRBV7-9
TGTGCCAGCGGTCCCCTTGCCTCTCAGGAGACCCAGTACTTC
CASGPLASQETQYF
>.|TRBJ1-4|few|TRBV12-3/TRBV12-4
TGTGCCAGCAGCCGGGACCGACGACTTAATGAAAAACTGTTTTTT
CASSRDRRLNEKLFF
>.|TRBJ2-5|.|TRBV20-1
TGCAGTGCTAGTACCAGCCTCCAAGAGACCCAGTACTTC
CSASTSLQETQYF
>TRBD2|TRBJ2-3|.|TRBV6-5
TGTGCCAGCAGTTACTCGCTTACTAGCGGGGGCCGAAGCACAGATACGCAGTATTTT
CASSYSLTSGGRSTDTQYF
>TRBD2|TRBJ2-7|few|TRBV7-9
TGTGCCAGCAGCCCTCCGGGACTAGCGGGCTACGAGCAGTACTTC
CASSPPGLAGYEQYF
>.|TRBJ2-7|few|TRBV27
TGTGCCAGCAGTTCGCTGGGACGGAACTACGAGCAGTACTTC
CASSSLGRNYEQYF
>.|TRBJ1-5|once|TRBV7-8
TGTGCCAGCAGCTTAGACGTTCGGGCGGGTCAGCCCCAGCATTTT
CASSLDVRAGQPQHF
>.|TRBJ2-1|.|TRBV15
TGTGCCACCAGCAGAGGAGCGGAGGCCCCTACGATTCAGTTCTTC
CATSRGAEAPTIQFF
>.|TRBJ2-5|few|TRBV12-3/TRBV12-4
TGTGCCAGCAGTCACGGGGGGACAGTGACGGAGACCCAGTACTTC
CASSHGGTVTETQYF
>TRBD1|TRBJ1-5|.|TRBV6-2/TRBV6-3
TGTGCCAGCAGTTCTCCCAACAGGGGTAGGGGCAATCAGCCCCAGCATTTT
CASSSPNRGRGNQPQHF
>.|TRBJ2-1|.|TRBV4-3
TGCGCCAGCATCCCGGGGCCGATTTCCTCCTACAATGAGCAGTTCTTC
CASIPGPISSYNEQFF
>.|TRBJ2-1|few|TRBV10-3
TGTGCCATCAGTGAATCAACAGGGAACACACACAATGAGCAGTTCTTC
CAISESTGNTHNEQFF
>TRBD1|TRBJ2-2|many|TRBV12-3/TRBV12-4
TGTGCCAGCAGTTTAGCGACAGGGGAACTGTTTTTT
CASSLATGELFF
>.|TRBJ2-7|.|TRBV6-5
TGTGCCGCCGGGGCGTCCTACGAGCAGTACTTC
CAAGASYEQYF
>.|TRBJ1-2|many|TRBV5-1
TGCGCCAGCAGCTTGGCCTTGAGGGGTGACTATGGCTACACCTTC
CASSLALRGDYGYTF
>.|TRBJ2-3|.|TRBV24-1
TGTGCCACCAGTGATCGCCTTGGGAAAACTAGCACAGATACGCAGTATTTT
CATSDRLGKTSTDTQYF
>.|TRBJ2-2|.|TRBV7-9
TGTGCCAGCAGCCCCAGTCCGGGTTTTAACACCGGGGAGCTGTTTTTT
CASSPSPGFNTGELFF
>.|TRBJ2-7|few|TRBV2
TGTGCCAGCAGGGGAGAAAGGGAGCAGTACTTC
CASRGEREQYF
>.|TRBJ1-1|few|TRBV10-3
TGTGCCATCATGGATGGGCCAACGGGGACTGAAGCTTTCTTT
CAIMDGPTGTEAFF
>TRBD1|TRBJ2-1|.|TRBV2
TGTGCCAGAAGGGACAGAGACTACAATGAGCAGTTCTTC
CARRDRDYNEQFF
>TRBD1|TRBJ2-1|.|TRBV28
TGTGCCACCCAGCCCCCGGGACAGGGGGGCAATGAGCAGTTCTTC
CATQPPGQGGNEQFF
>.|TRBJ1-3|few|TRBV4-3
TGCGCCAGCAGCCACACACTGGGGGGTGGAAACACCATATATTTT
CASSHTLGGGNTIYF
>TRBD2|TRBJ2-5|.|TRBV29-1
TGCAGCGTTGAATCCCCCCGGGAGGAGGAGACCCAGTACTTC
CSVESPREEETQYF
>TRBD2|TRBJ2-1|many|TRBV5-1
TGCGCCAGCAGCTTGGAAGGACTAGCGGTTGAGCAGTTCTTC
CASSLEGLAVEQFF